A single sample is the source of the 21 T cell receptor beta chains below, sequenced in a study of cytomegalovirus exposure and HLA in healthy donors. PCR used 60 Vbeta primers and 13 Jbeta primers. TCRdb's copy holds only in-frame clones and misses some; the assay was immunoSEQ multiplex PCR. Counted here are approximately 100,000 clones, around 72% occurring once; the ten biggest clones make up roughly 13%. Sample: PBMCs. Every receptor here comes from a male donor in good health and CMV-seropositive.

V gene TRBV5-1 combines with J gene TRBJ1-6, with no clear D. V gave up 4 bases and J gave up 7 bases, with 15 bases separating them. CDR1 and CDR2 (germline): SGHRS, YFSETQ. This CDR3 spans 15 amino acids. The CDR3 nucleotides read TGCGCCAGCAGCCCTGAGGACGAGGGAAATTCACCCCTCCACTTT. Protein sequence: CASSPEDEGNSPLHF.

This sequence joins TRBV30 and TRBJ2-1; TRBD1 matches at 9 bases. CDR3 size: 14 residues. Per the germline V gene, CDR1 is GTSNPN and CDR2 is SVGIG (reference sequence). V lost 5 bases to trimming and J lost 8 bases; unmatched junction nucleotides: 10. In DNA form, the CDR3 reads TGTGCCTGGGGGGTGACAGGGGGTATCGATGAGCAGTTCTTC. This codes for CAWGVTGGIDEQFF.

V gene TRBV2 combines with J gene TRBJ2-7; TRBD1 agrees at 7 bases. CDR3 size: 16 residues. Germline trimming cut 0 bases from V and 0 bases from J; bases unmatched to any gene: 5. CDR1 and CDR2 (germline): SNHLY, FYNNEI. The CDR3 region is CASSEAKGAPSYEQYF. CDR3 DNA: TGTGCCAGCAGTGAAGCGAAGGGGGCCCCCTCCTACGAGCAGTACTTC.

The gene calls are TRBV7-8 and TRBJ2-1; 7 bases map to TRBD1. Germline V gene sequence: CDR1 SGHVS, CDR2 FQNEAQ. This CDR3 region has 16 residues. Trimming cost V 4 bases and J 5 bases; bases outside gene matches: 11. The CDR3 here is CASSSPDRDRNNEQFF. In nucleotides, the CDR3 is TGTGCCAGCAGCTCCCCTGACCGGGACAGAAACAATGAGCAGTTCTTC.

This clone has just one count. V and J are TRBV2 and TRBJ2-4, with 13 positions matching TRBD2. In germline, CDR1 is SNHLY, CDR2 FYNNEI. The CDR3 totals 16 residues. With 6 bases clipped from V and 9 bases from J, the junction kept 11 bases outside the gene matches. The CDR3 reads CASRILAGGLGGIQYF. CDR3 DNA: TGTGCCAGCAGGATACTAGCGGGGGGGCTTGGTGGCATTCAGTACTTC. Based on the CDR3 plus reference TRBV2 and TRBJ2-4, the full variable domain is EPEVTQTPSHQVTQMGQEVILRCVPISNHLYFYWYRQILGQKVEFLVSFYNNEISEKSEIFDDQFSVERPDGSNFTLKIRSTKLEDSAMYFCASRILAGGLGGIQYFGAGTRLSVL.

The CDR3 is CASASEGAGAREQYF. For the CDR3, the DNA is TGTGCCAGCGCGAGTGAGGGAGCGGGGGCTAGGGAGCAGTACTTC. The V gene is TRBV6-5, the J gene TRBJ2-7; 8 bases line up with TRBD2. CDR1 and CDR2 (germline): MNHEY, SVGAGI. Trimming removed 8 bases from V and 7 bases from J; junction bases left unmatched: 16. CDR3 length: 15 amino acids.

The rearrangement uses TRBV29-1 and TRBJ2-7; the D gene is possibly TRBD2 (6 bases). Germline CDR1 SQVTM, CDR2 ANQGSEA. Trimming pared 5 bases from V and 0 bases from J, leaving 8 bases between. This CDR3 spans 12 amino acids. The chain's CDR3 is CSVSGASYEQYF. In nucleotides, the CDR3 is TGCAGCGTTTCGGGAGCCTCCTACGAGCAGTACTTC.

The chain couples TRBV11-2 to TRBJ2-7; the D gene is possibly TRBD1 (6 bases). V was shortened by 4 bases and J by 7 bases, with 20 bases between the two germline ends. Per germline, CDR1 SGHAT and CDR2 FQNNGV. This CDR3 is 15 amino acids long. The CDR3 protein is CASSSRDTQTREQYF. DNA for the CDR3: TGTGCCAGCAGCTCCCGGGACACACAAACGAGGGAGCAGTACTTC.

This rearrangement joins TRBV5-1 to TRBJ2-2; 9 bases map to TRBD2. Per germline, CDR1 SGHRS and CDR2 YFSETQ. V lost 1 base, J lost 6 bases, and 4 bases stayed unmatched. The CDR3 extends over 15 amino acids. The CDR3 loop is CASSLLAGSPGELFF. The CDR3 bases are TGCGCCAGCAGCTTGCTAGCGGGGAGCCCCGGGGAGCTGTTTTTT.

The rearrangement links TRBV5-1 to TRBJ2-3, with D possibly matching TRBD1 (6 bases). The CDR3 length is 14 residues. V was clipped by 2 bases and J by 0 bases, with 7 bases between them. Looked up from germline, CDR1 is SGHRS and CDR2 is YFSETQ. CDR3 DNA: TGCGCCAGCAGCTTCACAGGGAGCACAGATACGCAGTATTTT. This encodes CASSFTGSTDTQYF.

The V and J genes are TRBV28 and TRBJ1-4, with 10 bases aligning to TRBD1. The CDR3 sequence is 17 residues long. Germline V gene lookup returns CDR1 MDHEN and CDR2 SYDVKM. J gave up 4 bases and V 3 bases, and 8 bases lay outside the gene matches. CDR3 residues: CASSFHLGQGGNEKLFF. The CDR3 nucleotides are TGTGCCAGCAGTTTCCACCTCGGACAGGGGGGTAATGAAAAACTGTTTTTT.

This chain connects TRBV4-3 to TRBJ1-2, with D possibly being TRBD1 (5 bases). The V gene's germline CDR1 is LGHNA and CDR2 YSLEER. The CDR3 spans 13 residues. Trimming stripped 2 bases from V and 6 bases from J, with 10 bases between. The CDR3 region is CASSQQGWDGYTF. Written as DNA, the CDR3 is TGCGCCAGCAGCCAACAGGGTTGGGATGGCTACACCTTC.

This chain uses TRBV30 with TRBJ2-5, with D perhaps matching TRBD1 (5 bases). V lost 3 bases and J lost 2, with 10 bases in between. The CDR3 is 13 residues long. CDR1 is GTSNPN and CDR2 is SVGIG in the germline V gene (reference sequence). The CDR3 coding sequence is TGTGCCTGGAGAAAGGGGCTACAAGAGACCCAGTACTTC. Amino acid sequence: CAWRKGLQETQYF.

The chain carries TRBV11-1 and TRBJ2-3; 11 bases agree with TRBD2. The J segment lost 4 bases and the V segment lost 6 bases, leaving 9 bases of the junction unmatched. This CDR3 is built from 16 residues. CDR1 and CDR2 (germline): SGHAT, FQDESV (reference sequence). CDR3 DNA sequence: TGTGCCAGCAGAAGTAGCGGGGGGGCCTTCGCAGATACGCAGTATTTT. It translates to CASRSSGGAFADTQYF.

The V and J genes are TRBV7-8 and TRBJ1-3; D may be TRBD1 (5 bases). Germline CDR1 reads SGHVS; CDR2 reads FQNEAQ. With 1 base removed from V and 2 bases from J, the gap between germline ends came to 6 bases. The CDR3 sequence is 14 residues long. The CDR3 DNA follows: TGTGCCAGCAGCTTAGACAGGACTGGAAACACCATATATTTT. Its protein product is CASSLDRTGNTIYF.

J is TRBJ2-2 and V is TRBV27; D is perhaps TRBD2 (7 bases). Trimming cost V 7 bases and J 5 bases, with 17 bases left between them. In germline, CDR1 is MNHEY, CDR2 SMNVEV (reference sequence). The CDR3 contains 15 residues. The CDR3 region has the DNA TGTGCCAGCATCAAATGGGGGGGCGCTACCGGGGAGCTGTTTTTT. Its protein is CASIKWGGATGELFF.

The V call is TRBV4-2, the J call TRBJ2-7; 12 nucleotides line up with TRBD2. The ends lost 1 base at V and 3 bases at J; junction bases unmatched: 7. The CDR3 contains 17 residues. Germline V gene sequence: CDR1 LGHNA, CDR2 YNFKEQ. CDR3 bases: TGTGCCAGCAGCCAAGGCCCTAGCGGGGGGGCCGTCTACGAGCAGTACTTC. It yields the protein CASSQGPSGGAVYEQYF.

This chain connects TRBV4-3 to TRBJ1-5; 11 bases agree with TRBD1. The V and J ends lost 0 bases and 2 bases, in that order; junction bases with no gene match: 6. Germline values: CDR1 LGHNA, CDR2 YSLEER. The CDR3 runs to 18 residues. In DNA form, the CDR3 reads TGCGCCAGCAGCCAAGAAAGGACAGGGGGCGCAGGCAATCAGCCCCAGCATTTT. Translated, it gives CASSQERTGGAGNQPQHF.

The chain links TRBV6-1 to TRBJ2-7, with D possibly matching TRBD2 (6 bases). V dropped 6 bases and J dropped 0 bases, with 12 bases sitting between them. This CDR3 has 14 amino acids. CDR1 is MNHNS, CDR2 SASEGT, per germline. The CDR3 DNA reads as TGTGCCAGCAGGTGGACCGGGAGCTCCTACGAGCAGTACTTC. Translation: CASRWTGSSYEQYF.

This clone turned up a few times. The rearrangement uses TRBV4-2 and TRBJ2-2, with 9 bases aligning to TRBD1. This CDR3 has 16 amino acids. Germline CDR1 and CDR2: LGHNA and YNFKEQ. Unmatched junction bases numbered 6, after V lost 4 bases and J lost 3 bases. The CDR3 DNA is TGTGCCAGCAGCCCAGGACAGGGGTACGACACCGGGGAGCTGTTTTTT. Translated, it gives CASSPGQGYDTGELFF.

The gene calls are TRBV11-3 and TRBJ2-1; 8 bases are a match to TRBD1. The V and J ends lost 1 base and 6 bases, in that order; junction bases with no gene match: 5. The germline gives CDR1 SGHNT, CDR2 YENEEA. The CDR3 is 15 amino acids. In nucleotides, the CDR3 is TGTGCCAGCAGCTTAGTTACAGGGGGGTCCAATGAGCAGTTCTTC. This encodes CASSLVTGGSNEQFF. The full variable domain, rest sourced from reference TRBV11-3 and TRBJ2-1, is EAGVVQSPRYKIIEKKQPVAFWCNPISGHNTLYWYLQNLGQGPELLIRYENEEAVDDSQLPKDRFSAERLKGVDSTLKIQPAELGDSAVYLCASSLVTGGSNEQFFGPGTRLTVL.